This passage covers 12 T cell receptor beta chains from one sample sequenced in a study of blood T cell repertoires in COVID-19. Clones were read by immunoSEQ multiplex PCR, and TCRdb kept only the in-frame ones, dropping some. The table records hundreds of thousands of clones, 85% to 90% of them present only once. Source material: peripheral blood. The receptors come from a woman aged 45-59 years with COVID-19, enrolled during active disease.

In its sample, this clone was seen a few times. The J gene is TRBJ1-1, the V gene TRBV19; 7 bases map to TRBD1. CDR1 and CDR2 (germline): LNHDA, SQIVND (reference sequence). The CDR3 runs to 15 residues. Unmatched junction bases numbered 9, after V lost 7 bases and J lost 1 base. The CDR3 nucleotides read TGTGCCAGTAACCCGAACAGGGGTACGAACACTGAAGCTTTCTTT. It specifies CASNPNRGTNTEAFF.

The chain carries TRBV29-1 and TRBJ1-2, with a tentative D call TRBD1 (5 bases). CDR1 and CDR2 from the germline V gene are SQVTM and ANQGSEA. There are 11 residues in the CDR3. The V end lost 6 bases, the J end lost 8 bases, and 13 bases lay between the germline ends. The CDR3 region is CSVWGDRGYTF. CDR3 bases: TGCAGCGTGTGGGGGGATAGAGGCTACACCTTC.

V is TRBV13 and J is TRBJ2-7; D gene unclear. V gave up 3 bases and J gave up 3 bases, with 12 bases separating them. The CDR3 is made up of 14 amino acids. CDR1 and CDR2 (germline): PRHDT, FYEKMQ (reference sequence). CDR3 sequence: CASSFNTADYEQYF. CDR3 coding DNA: TGTGCCAGCAGCTTCAATACGGCGGACTACGAGCAGTACTTC.

J is TRBJ2-1 and V is TRBV11-3; no clear D. V lost 1 base and J lost 2, with 6 bases in between. The germline V gene encodes CDR1 SGHNT and CDR2 YENEEA. The CDR3 totals 14 residues. The CDR3 sequence is CASSLGQTYNEQFF. CDR3 DNA: TGTGCCAGCAGCTTAGGGCAGACCTACAATGAGCAGTTCTTC.

V and J are TRBV19 and TRBJ1-2; possibly TRBD1 for D (6 bases). The germline V gene encodes CDR1 LNHDA and CDR2 SQIVND (reference sequence). The CDR3 runs 16 residues. Trimming removed 10 bases from V and 0 bases from J, with 21 bases in between. CDR3 residues: CATLGTDRVANYGYTF. The CDR3 bases are TGTGCCACCCTGGGGACGGACAGAGTAGCTAACTATGGCTACACCTTC.

The rearrangement links TRBV30 to TRBJ1-6; D may be TRBD1 (6 bases). Trimming removed 4 bases at V and 8 bases at J, with 21 bases between. CDR3 length: 16 residues. Germline lookup yields CDR1 GTSNPN and CDR2 SVGIG (reference sequence). The CDR3 region is CAWTLFGRGADSPLHF. CDR3 nucleotides: TGTGCCTGGACCCTCTTTGGGCGGGGGGCCGATTCACCCCTCCACTTT.

V usage is TRBV2 and J usage is TRBJ2-3; 7 nucleotides align to TRBD2. Germline trimming cut 6 bases from V and 2 bases from J; bases unmatched to any gene: 5. Germline V gives CDR1 SNHLY, CDR2 FYNNEI. The CDR3 consists of 14 residues. CDR3 protein: CASSPGGFTDTQYF. CDR3 DNA sequence: TGTGCCAGCAGCCCCGGGGGGTTCACAGATACGCAGTATTTT.

The CDR3 region has the DNA TGTGCCAGCAGTTTCCGGACTAGCGGGCGAAATGAGCAGTTCTTC. Protein: CASSFRTSGRNEQFF. The J gene is TRBJ2-1, the V gene TRBV27; the match to TRBD2 covers 11 bases. V trimming: 3 bases; J trimming: 7 bases; junction bases outside the gene matches: 5. Germline V CDR1 and CDR2: MNHEY, SMNVEV (reference sequence). The CDR3 has 15 residues.

This chain uses TRBV27 with TRBJ2-1; possibly TRBD2 for D (7 bases). CDR1 is MNHEY, CDR2 SMNVEV, per germline (reference sequence). CDR3 length: 19 residues. V lost 5 bases to trimming and J lost 0 bases, with 23 bases between them. The CDR3 here is CASSPLRGGRSGSYNEQFF. The DNA of the CDR3 is TGTGCCAGCAGTCCTTTAAGGGGGGGCCGTTCGGGCTCCTACAATGAGCAGTTCTTC.

This chain links TRBV6-5 with TRBJ1-2; D might be TRBD1 (6 bases). Germline assignment: CDR1 MNHEY and CDR2 SVGAGI. The CDR3 has 13 residues. V dropped 7 bases and J dropped 4 bases, with 13 bases sitting between them. The chain's CDR3 is CASNLGGLYGYTF. The CDR3 bases are TGTGCCAGCAATCTAGGGGGTCTCTATGGCTACACCTTC.

The rearrangement links TRBV15 to TRBJ1-6, with 7 bases matching TRBD1. Trimming removed 0 bases from V and 5 bases from J; junction bases left unmatched: 1. Germline CDR1 LNHNV, CDR2 YYDKDF (reference sequence). The CDR3 contains 15 residues. CDR3 nucleotide sequence: TGTGCCACCAGCAGAGAGACAGGGAATAATTCACCCCTCCACTTT. This encodes CATSRETGNNSPLHF.

The chain carries TRBV5-1 and TRBJ1-1; perhaps TRBD1 as D (5 bases). V lost 4 bases and J lost 0, with 13 bases in between. From germline, CDR1 is SGHRS and CDR2 YFSETQ. CDR3 length: 15 residues. The CDR3 DNA reads as TGCGCCAGCAGCGCCGTCGGGGGAATGAACACTGAAGCTTTCTTT. Translated: CASSAVGGMNTEAFF.